These 5 T cell receptor beta chains came from one sample sequenced in a study of shared clonotypes between healthy human individuals. In the naive CD8 group, cells lacked CD45RO and were positively selected for CCR7, so terminally differentiated effector memory CD45RA+ cells were left out. Measured with immunoSEQ multiplex PCR; TCRdb has only the in-frame clones, and not every one. The table lists more than 2 million clones, about 94% of them singletons. The sequenced sample consisted of naive CD8+ T cells sorted from blood. These receptors were obtained from a man between 18 and 35 years old in good health.

The rearrangement uses TRBV30 and TRBJ1-5, with D possibly matching TRBD1 (5 bases). The CDR3 totals 13 residues. Between the trimmed V and J ends, which lost 4 bases and 4 bases, there was a span of 11 bases. Germline V gene data show CDR1 as GTSNPN and CDR2 as SVGIG (reference sequence). CDR3 loop: CAWTKGRNQPQHF. The CDR3 coding sequence is TGTGCCTGGACCAAGGGGCGGAATCAGCCCCAGCATTTT.

This rearrangement joins TRBV7-2 to TRBJ2-1; TRBD2 matches at 7 bases. The length of the CDR3 is 17 residues. Trimming took 0 bases from V and 7 from J; bases not matched to a gene: 12. Germline CDR1 reads SGHTA; CDR2 reads FQGNSA. CDR3 coding DNA: TGTGCCAGCAGCTTAGCCCCCGCTGCGGGAGAGTATAATGAGCAGTTCTTC. It specifies CASSLAPAAGEYNEQFF.

CDR3 DNA: TGCGCCAGCAGCACAGCTTTCCACCCTAGCTCTGGAAACACCATATATTTT. Protein product: CASSTAFHPSSGNTIYF. This sequence joins TRBV5-1 and TRBJ1-3; D gene ambiguous. Germline CDR1 and CDR2: SGHRS and YFSETQ. Trimming removed 4 bases from V and 0 bases from J, with 17 bases in between. The CDR3 consists of 17 residues.

The chain couples TRBV6-1 to TRBJ2-1, with 7 bases matching TRBD1. Unmatched junction bases numbered 6, after V lost 7 bases and J lost 3 bases. The germline gives CDR1 MNHNS, CDR2 SASEGT. This CDR3 has 14 residues. The DNA for the CDR3 is TGTGCCAGCATGGGGACAGTGAGCTACAATGAGCAGTTCTTC. The encoded protein is CASMGTVSYNEQFF.

The CDR3, as DNA: TGTGCCAGCAGCTGGGTGGCGGGGAGCACAGATACGCAGTATTTT. Protein sequence: CASSWVAGSTDTQYF. The chain combines TRBV5-4 with TRBJ2-3; D may be TRBD2 (6 bases). Per the germline V gene, CDR1 is SGHNT and CDR2 is YYREEE (reference sequence). This CDR3 region has 15 residues. Trimming left V 3 bases short and J 0 bases short, with 11 bases between.